This TCR beta chain was profiled in a study of blood T cell repertoires in COVID-19. The overall study: Material from acute and convalescent COVID-19 was sourced from the United States, Italy and Spain. From T cells, B-cell-depleted T cells, or PBMCs came the material, which was cDNA or gDNA.

Per the authors' pipeline: Amplification of reference gene primers was used by the study to estimate nucleated cell counts. Only in-frame clones appear in the TCRdb table, and some are missing; sequencing was by immunoSEQ multiplex PCR. From that table come the V and J calls and clone size; the DNA was used to work out D and trimming. This table has approximately 440,000 clones, 80% to 95% appearing once. Cohort 3 recovered donors had two negative PCRs, clearance, or symptom resolution. Per germline, CDR1 LGHDT and CDR2 YNNKEL (reference sequence). This CDR3 comprises 15 residues. V lost 2 bases, J lost 2 bases, and 3 bases stayed unmatched.

The sequence was collected from a man aged 18-30 years who had recovered from COVID-19. J is TRBJ2-5 and V is TRBV3-1 (or the pseudogene TRBV3-2); 9 positions match TRBD1. Input material: PBMCs or T cells enriched from blood (not recorded which). CDR3 nucleotide sequence: TGTGCCAGCAGCCAATGGGGACAGGGACAAGAGACCCAGTACTTC. The encoded protein is CASSQWGQGQETQYF.